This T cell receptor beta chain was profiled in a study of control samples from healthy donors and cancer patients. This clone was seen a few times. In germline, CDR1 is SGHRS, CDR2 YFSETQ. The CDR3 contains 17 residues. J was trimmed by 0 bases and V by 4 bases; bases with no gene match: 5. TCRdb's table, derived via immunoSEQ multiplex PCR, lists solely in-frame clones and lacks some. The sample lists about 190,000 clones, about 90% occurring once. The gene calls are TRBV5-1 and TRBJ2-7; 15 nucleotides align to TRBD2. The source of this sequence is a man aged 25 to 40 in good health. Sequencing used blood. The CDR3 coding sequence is TGCGCCAGCAGCCTTCGGACTAGCGGGGGGGGCTCCTACGAGCAGTACTTC. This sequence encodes CASSLRTSGGGSYEQYF.